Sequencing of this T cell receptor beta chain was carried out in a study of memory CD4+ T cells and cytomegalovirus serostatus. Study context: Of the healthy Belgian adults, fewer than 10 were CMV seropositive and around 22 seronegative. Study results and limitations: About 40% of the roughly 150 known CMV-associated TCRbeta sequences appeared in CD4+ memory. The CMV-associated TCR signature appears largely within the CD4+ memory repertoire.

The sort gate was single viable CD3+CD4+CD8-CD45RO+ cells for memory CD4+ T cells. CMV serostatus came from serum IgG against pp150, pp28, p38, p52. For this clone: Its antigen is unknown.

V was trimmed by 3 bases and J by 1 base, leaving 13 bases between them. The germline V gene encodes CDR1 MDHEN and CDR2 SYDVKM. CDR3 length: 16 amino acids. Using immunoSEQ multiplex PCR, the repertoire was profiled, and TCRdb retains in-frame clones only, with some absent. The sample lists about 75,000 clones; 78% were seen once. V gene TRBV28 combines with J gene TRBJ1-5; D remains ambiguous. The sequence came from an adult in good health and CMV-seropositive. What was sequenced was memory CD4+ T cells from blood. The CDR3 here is CASSLNVGTSNQPQHF. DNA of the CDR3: TGTGCCAGCAGTTTGAACGTGGGTACCAGCAATCAGCCCCAGCATTTT. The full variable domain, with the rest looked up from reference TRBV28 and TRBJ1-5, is DVKVTQSSRYLVKRTGEKVFLECVQDMDHENMFWYRQDPGLGLRLIYFSYDVKMKEKGDIPEGYSVSREKKERFSLILESASTNQTSMYLCASSLNVGTSNQPQHFGDGTRLSIL.